The rows below give T cell receptor beta chains drawn from one sample of a study of OX40 agonist ivuxolimab in advanced cancers. Measured with immunoSEQ multiplex PCR; TCRdb has only the in-frame clones, and not every one. The table has approximately 76,000 clones, over 75% seen once. The source was CD4+ or CD8+ T cells sorted from blood, collected in a trial of the OX40 agonist ivuxolimab. The receptor set was obtained from an adult with an advanced solid tumor such as melanoma, head and neck, liver or kidney cancer. The CDR3 runs from the conserved cysteine through the conserved F or W. Each record gives: V gene, clone size, D gene, J gene, CDR3 DNA, CDR3 protein. D genes are given only for firm matches. Some rows have no size entry. The others give once, few or many, or a class for an expanded clone.

TRBV7-9	NA	TRBD1	TRBJ2-7	TGTGCCAGCAGCCCGGGGACAGGGATCTACGAGCAGTACTTC	CASSPGTGIYEQYF
TRBV15	NA	NA	TRBJ1-5	TGTGCCACCAGCAGAGGAGGGGTAGAGCAGCCCCAGCATTTT	CATSRGGVEQPQHF
TRBV2	few	NA	TRBJ1-3	TGTGCCAGCAGTGACAGGGTTGGCGGAAACACCATATATTTT	CASSDRVGGNTIYF
TRBV6-5	NA	NA	TRBJ1-4	TGTGCCAGCAGTTACTCCGGGTCCTCGGATGAAAAACTGTTTTTT	CASSYSGSSDEKLFF
TRBV15	NA	NA	TRBJ2-3	TGTGCCACCAGCAGCGGCTATGGGGCAGATACGCAGTATTTT	CATSSGYGADTQYF
TRBV6-4	NA	NA	TRBJ2-3	TGTGCCAGCAGCATTGACCCTGTAAGCACAGATACGCAGTATTTT	CASSIDPVSTDTQYF
TRBV2	NA	NA	TRBJ1-2	TGTGCCAACTTCGCCTATGGCTACACCTTC	CANFAYGYTF
TRBV19	NA	NA	TRBJ2-3	TGTGCCAGTAGGGGCGGGCAGCGGGCTAGCACAGATACGCAGTATTTT	CASRGGQRASTDTQYF
TRBV29-1	few	NA	TRBJ2-3	TGCAGCGTTGCGGGCCTTACAGCATATAGCACAGATACGCAGTATTTT	CSVAGLTAYSTDTQYF
TRBV7-6	NA	TRBD1	TRBJ1-1	TGTGCCAGCAGCTTAGCTCGTGGGACAGGGCTTGACACTGAAGCTTTCTTT	CASSLARGTGLDTEAFF
TRBV19	NA	NA	TRBJ1-1	TGTGCTTCCTCTTGGGCACTGAACACTGAAGCTTTCTTT	CASSWALNTEAFF
TRBV6-5	NA	NA	TRBJ1-1	TGTGCCAGCAGTTACCCAAGTGGGGATGAAGCTTTCTTT	CASSYPSGDEAFF
TRBV19	NA	TRBD2	TRBJ2-4	TGTGCCAGTAGTCTCCGTCCTCGACTAGCGGATAACATTCAGTACTTC	CASSLRPRLADNIQYF
TRBV28	NA	TRBD1	TRBJ1-1	TGTGCCAGCAGTTTCAGGGGGCTTTTGAACACTGAAGCTTTCTTT	CASSFRGLLNTEAFF
TRBV5-1	NA	NA	TRBJ2-3	TGCGCCAGCAGCTCCCGACAGAACACAGATACGCAGTATTTT	CASSSRQNTDTQYF
TRBV11-2	NA	NA	TRBJ1-5	TGTGCCCCCTCACCGGGGGGCCGTAATCAGCCCCAGCATTTT	CAPSPGGRNQPQHF
TRBV28	NA	NA	TRBJ1-1	TGTGCCAGCAGTTTACCCCTTGACGGGGACACTGAAGCTTTCTTT	CASSLPLDGDTEAFF
TRBV7-8	NA	TRBD1	TRBJ1-1	TGTGCCAGCAGCTTAGAGGGGGCTGGGGACACTGAAGCTTTCTTT	CASSLEGAGDTEAFF
TRBV5-4	NA	TRBD1	TRBJ2-1	TGTGCCAGCAGCACAGGGGTCCGGTACAATGAGCAGTTCTTC	CASSTGVRYNEQFF
TRBV18	once	NA	TRBJ2-2	TGTGCCAGCTCCACCAGACTAGCGAACACCGGGGAGCTGTTTTTT	CASSTRLANTGELFF
TRBV15	once	NA	TRBJ1-5	TGTGCCACCCAAAAGACAGGAGGGCAGCCCCAGCATTTT	CATQKTGGQPQHF
TRBV14	NA	NA	TRBJ2-5	TGTGCCAGCAGCCAAGTTCTGGAGACCCAGTACTTC	CASSQVLETQYF
TRBV7-3	NA	NA	TRBJ1-2	TGTGCCAGCAGCTGGGGCCCCGGGGATGGCTACACCTTC	CASSWGPGDGYTF